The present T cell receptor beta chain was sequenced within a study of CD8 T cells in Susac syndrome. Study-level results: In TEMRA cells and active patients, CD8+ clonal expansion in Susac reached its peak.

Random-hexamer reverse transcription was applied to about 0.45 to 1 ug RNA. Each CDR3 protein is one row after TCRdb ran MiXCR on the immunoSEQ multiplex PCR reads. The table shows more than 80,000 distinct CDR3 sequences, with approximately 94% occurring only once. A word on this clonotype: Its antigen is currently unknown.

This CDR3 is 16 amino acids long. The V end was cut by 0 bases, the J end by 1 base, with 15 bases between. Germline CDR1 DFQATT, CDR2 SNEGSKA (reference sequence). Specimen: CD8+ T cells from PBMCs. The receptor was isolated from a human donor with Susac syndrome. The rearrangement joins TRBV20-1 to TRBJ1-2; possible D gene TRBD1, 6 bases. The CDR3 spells CSARDSLGTFNYGYTF. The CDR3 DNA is TGCAGTGCTAGAGATTCTTTAGGGACATTTAACTATGGCTACACCTTC.